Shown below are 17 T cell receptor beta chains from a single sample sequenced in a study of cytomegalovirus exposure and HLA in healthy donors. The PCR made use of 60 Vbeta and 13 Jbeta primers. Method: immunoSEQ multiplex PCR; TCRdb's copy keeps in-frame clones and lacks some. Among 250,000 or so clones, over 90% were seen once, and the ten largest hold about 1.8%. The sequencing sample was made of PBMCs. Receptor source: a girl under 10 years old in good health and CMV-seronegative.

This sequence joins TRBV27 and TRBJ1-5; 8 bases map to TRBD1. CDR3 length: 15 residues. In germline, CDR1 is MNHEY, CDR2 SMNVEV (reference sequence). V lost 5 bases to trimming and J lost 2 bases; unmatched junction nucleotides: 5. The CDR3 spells CASSVMTGGNQPQHF. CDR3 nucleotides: TGTGCCAGCAGTGTAATGACAGGGGGCAATCAGCCCCAGCATTTT.

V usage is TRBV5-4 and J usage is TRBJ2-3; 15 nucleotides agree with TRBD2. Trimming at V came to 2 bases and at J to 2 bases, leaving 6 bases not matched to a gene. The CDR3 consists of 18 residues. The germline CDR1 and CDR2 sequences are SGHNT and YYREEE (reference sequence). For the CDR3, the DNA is TGTGCCAGCAGCTTAGGACTAGCGGGGGGGAGTATCACAGATACGCAGTATTTT. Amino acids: CASSLGLAGGSITDTQYF. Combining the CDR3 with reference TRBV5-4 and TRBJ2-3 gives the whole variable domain ETGVTQSPTHLIKTRGQQVTLRCSSQSGHNTVSWYQQALGQGPQFIFQYYREEENGRGNFPPRFSGLQFPNYSSELNVNALELDDSALYLCASSLGLAGGSITDTQYFGPGTRLTVL.

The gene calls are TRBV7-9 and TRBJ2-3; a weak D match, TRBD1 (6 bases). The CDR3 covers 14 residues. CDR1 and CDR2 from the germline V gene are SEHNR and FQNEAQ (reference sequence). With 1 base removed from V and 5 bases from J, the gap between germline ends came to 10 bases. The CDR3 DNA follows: TGTGCCAGCAGCTTAGGGGGGCGTTTAGATACGCAGTATTTT. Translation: CASSLGGRLDTQYF.

Here the CDR3 reads CASSERSSGAYEQYF. The CDR3 region has the DNA TGTGCCAGCAGTGAACGGTCTAGCGGGGCCTACGAGCAGTACTTC. The rearrangement joins TRBV2 to TRBJ2-7; 9 bases match TRBD2. This CDR3 region has 15 residues. With 2 bases clipped from V and 2 bases from J, the junction kept 4 bases outside the gene matches. Germline V gene sequence: CDR1 SNHLY, CDR2 FYNNEI.

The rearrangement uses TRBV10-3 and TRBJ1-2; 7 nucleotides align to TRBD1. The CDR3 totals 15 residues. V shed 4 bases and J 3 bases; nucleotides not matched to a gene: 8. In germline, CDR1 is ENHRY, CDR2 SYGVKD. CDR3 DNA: TGTGCCATCAGTGGGTCAAGGGGGCTAGACTATGGCTACACCTTC. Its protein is CAISGSRGLDYGYTF.

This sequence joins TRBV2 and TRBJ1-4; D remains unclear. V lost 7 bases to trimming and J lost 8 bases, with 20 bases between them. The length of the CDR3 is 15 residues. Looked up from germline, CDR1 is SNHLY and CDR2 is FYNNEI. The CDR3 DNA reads TGTGCCAGCACCCGTGCGTCGGGGTTCGAAGAAAAACTGTTTTTT. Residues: CASTRASGFEEKLFF.

CDR3 protein: CASSPGTGGGLGSQPQHF. CDR3 sequence (DNA): TGCGCCAGCAGCCCAGGGACAGGGGGCGGTTTAGGAAGTCAGCCCCAGCATTTT. The chain employs TRBV5-1 and TRBJ1-5, with 12 positions matching TRBD1. The CDR3 extends over 18 amino acids. V lost 4 bases to trimming and J lost 6 bases; unmatched junction nucleotides: 14. The germline CDR1 and CDR2 sequences are SGHRS and YFSETQ.

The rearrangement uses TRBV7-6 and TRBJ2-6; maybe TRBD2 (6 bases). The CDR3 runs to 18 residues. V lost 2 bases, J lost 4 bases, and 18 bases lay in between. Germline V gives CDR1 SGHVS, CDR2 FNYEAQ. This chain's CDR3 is CASSLLWGEGAGANVLTF. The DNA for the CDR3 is TGTGCCAGCAGCTTATTATGGGGGGAAGGGGCGGGGGCCAACGTCCTGACTTTC.

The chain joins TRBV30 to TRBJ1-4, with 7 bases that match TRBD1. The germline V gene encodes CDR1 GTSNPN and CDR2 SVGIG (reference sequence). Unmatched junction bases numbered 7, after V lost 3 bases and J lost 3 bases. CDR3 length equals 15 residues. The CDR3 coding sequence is TGTGCCTGGAGAAAAACCGGGACAGCTAATGAAAAACTGTTTTTT. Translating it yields CAWRKTGTANEKLFF. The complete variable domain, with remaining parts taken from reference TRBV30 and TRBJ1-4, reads SQTIHQWPATLVQPVGSPLSLECTVEGTSNPNLYWYRQAAGRGLQLLFYSVGIGQISSEVPQNLSASRPQDRQFILSSKKLLLSDSGFYLCAWRKTGTANEKLFFGSGTQLSVL.

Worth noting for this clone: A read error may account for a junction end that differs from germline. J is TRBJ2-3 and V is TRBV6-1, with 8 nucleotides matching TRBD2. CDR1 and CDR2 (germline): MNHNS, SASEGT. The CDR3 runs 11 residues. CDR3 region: CASSEVAGRDF. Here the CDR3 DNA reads TGTGCCAGCAGTGAGGTAGCGGGAAGGGATTTT.

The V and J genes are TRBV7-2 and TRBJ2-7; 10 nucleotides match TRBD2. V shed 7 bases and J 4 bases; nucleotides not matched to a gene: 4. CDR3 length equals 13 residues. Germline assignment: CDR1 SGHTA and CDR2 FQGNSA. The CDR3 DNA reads TGTGCCAGCACCGGGACTAGCGAGTACGAGCAGTACTTC. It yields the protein CASTGTSEYEQYF.

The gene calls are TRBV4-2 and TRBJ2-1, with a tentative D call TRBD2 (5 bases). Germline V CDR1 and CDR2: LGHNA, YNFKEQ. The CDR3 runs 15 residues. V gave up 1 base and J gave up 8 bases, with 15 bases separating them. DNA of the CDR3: TGTGCCAGCAGCCAAGTGGCGGGTACGTGGGATGAGCAGTTCTTC. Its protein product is CASSQVAGTWDEQFF.

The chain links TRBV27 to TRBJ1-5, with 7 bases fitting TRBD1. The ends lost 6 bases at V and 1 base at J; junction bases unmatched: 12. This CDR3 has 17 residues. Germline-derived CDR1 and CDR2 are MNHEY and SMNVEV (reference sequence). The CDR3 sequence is CASRKFDGQVSNQPQHF. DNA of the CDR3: TGTGCCAGCAGAAAGTTTGATGGACAGGTGAGCAATCAGCCCCAGCATTTT.

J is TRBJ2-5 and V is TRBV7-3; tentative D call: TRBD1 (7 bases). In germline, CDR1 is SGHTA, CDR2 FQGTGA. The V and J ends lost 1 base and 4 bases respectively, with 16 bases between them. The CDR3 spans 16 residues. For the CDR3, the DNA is TGTGCCAGCAGCTTAAGGGCAGGGGGAGGAATAGAGACCCAGTACTTC. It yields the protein CASSLRAGGGIETQYF.

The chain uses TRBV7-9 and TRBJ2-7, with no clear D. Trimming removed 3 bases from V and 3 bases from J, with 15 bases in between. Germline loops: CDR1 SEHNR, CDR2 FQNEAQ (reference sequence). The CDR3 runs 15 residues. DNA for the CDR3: TGTGCCAGCAGCTTTTTTCCAGGTGCCTACTACGAGCAGTACTTC. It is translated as CASSFFPGAYYEQYF. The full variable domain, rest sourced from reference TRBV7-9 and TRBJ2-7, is DTGVSQNPRHKITKRGQNVTFRCDPISEHNRLYWYRQTLGQGPEFLTYFQNEAQLEKSRLLSDRFSAERPKGSFSTLEIQRTEQGDSAMYLCASSFFPGAYYEQYFGPGTRLTVT.

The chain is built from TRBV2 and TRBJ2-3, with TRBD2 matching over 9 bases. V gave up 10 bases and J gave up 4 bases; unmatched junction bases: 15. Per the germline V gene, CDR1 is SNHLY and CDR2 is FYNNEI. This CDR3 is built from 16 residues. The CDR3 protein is CATQGWVSGGADTQYF. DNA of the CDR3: TGTGCCACCCAGGGTTGGGTTAGCGGGGGCGCAGATACGCAGTATTTT.

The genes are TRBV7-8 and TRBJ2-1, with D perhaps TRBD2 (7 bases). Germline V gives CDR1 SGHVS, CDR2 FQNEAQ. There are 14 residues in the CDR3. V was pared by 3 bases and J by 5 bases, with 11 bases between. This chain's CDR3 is CASSFRGGDNEQFF. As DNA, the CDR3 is TGTGCCAGCAGCTTCCGAGGGGGGGACAATGAGCAGTTCTTC.